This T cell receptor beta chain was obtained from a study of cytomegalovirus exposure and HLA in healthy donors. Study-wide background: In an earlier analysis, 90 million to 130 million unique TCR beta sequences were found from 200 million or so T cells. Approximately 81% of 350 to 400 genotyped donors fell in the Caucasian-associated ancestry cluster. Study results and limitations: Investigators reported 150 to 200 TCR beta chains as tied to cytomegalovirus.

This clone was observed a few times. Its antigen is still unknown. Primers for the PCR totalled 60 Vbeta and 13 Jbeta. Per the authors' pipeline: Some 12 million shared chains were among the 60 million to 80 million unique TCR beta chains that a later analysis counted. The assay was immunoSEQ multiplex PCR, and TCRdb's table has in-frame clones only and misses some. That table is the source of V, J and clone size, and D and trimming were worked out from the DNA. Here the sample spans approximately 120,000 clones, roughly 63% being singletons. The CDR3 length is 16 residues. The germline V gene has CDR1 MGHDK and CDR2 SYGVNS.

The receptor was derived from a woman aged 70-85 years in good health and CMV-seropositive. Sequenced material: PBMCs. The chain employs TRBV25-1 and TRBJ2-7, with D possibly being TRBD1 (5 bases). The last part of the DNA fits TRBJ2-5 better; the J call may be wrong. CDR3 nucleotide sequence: TGTGCCAGCGGACCGCCGGCACAGACAGACCAAGAGACCCAGTACTTC. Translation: CASGPPAQTDQETQYF.